This record looks at one T cell receptor (beta chain) sequence and its context. Its specificity is not known. Researchers built TCR beta libraries using quantitative 5'-RACE with molecular barcodes. TCRdb passed the 5' RACE reads through MiXCR, listing each CDR3 protein once. The table lists about 240,000 distinct CDR3 sequences, 8% to 9.5% of them singletons. Between the trimmed V and J ends, which lost 3 bases and 10 bases, there was a span of 11 bases. The CDR3 spans 12 residues. Germline CDR1 and CDR2: SGHNT and YYREEE (reference sequence). The sample belongs to a study of CD8 T cells in ankylosing spondylitis. Study conclusions and caveats: Blood from ankylosing spondylitis patients appeared to carry a characteristic roughly eight-variant TCR beta motif.

This clonotype originated in a male donor with ankylosing spondylitis or in good health (not recorded which). The sequencing sample was made of blood, either unsorted or a sorted T cell fraction (not recorded which). The chain carries TRBV5-4 and TRBJ2-1; possibly TRBD1 for D (6 bases). Here the CDR3 DNA reads TGTGCCAGCAGCTCGGACAGCGGCGAGCAGTTCTTC. Amino acid sequence: CASSSDSGEQFF.